The 11 T cell receptor beta chains below all came from one sample that was sequenced in a study of blood T cell repertoires in COVID-19. Data came from immunoSEQ multiplex PCR; TCRdb stores just in-frame clones and leaves some out. This sample yields around 200,000 clones, of which around 80% are seen a single time; roughly 9.4% belongs to the top ten. Sequencing used peripheral blood. These receptors all stem from a man aged 40-49 years with active or convalescent COVID-19.

The chain combines TRBV24-1 with TRBJ1-2; 9 bases fit TRBD1. Germline values: CDR1 KGHDR, CDR2 SFDVKD. Trimming removed 6 bases from V and 8 bases from J; junction bases left unmatched: 9. The CDR3 loop spans 14 amino acids. CDR3 loop: CATSPGQGSFGYTF. For the CDR3, the DNA is TGTGCCACCAGTCCCGGACAGGGGTCGTTCGGCTACACCTTC.

CDR3 loop: CASSLAGGWRTDTQYF. The CDR3 nucleotides read TGTGCCAGCAGCTTAGCGGGGGGATGGAGGACAGATACGCAGTATTTT. The chain recombines TRBV7-9 with TRBJ2-3, with a tentative D call TRBD2 (6 bases). V was trimmed by 0 bases and J by 3 bases, leaving 13 bases between them. The CDR3 length is 16 residues. The germline gives CDR1 SEHNR, CDR2 FQNEAQ (reference sequence). Full variable domain (remainder filled in from reference TRBV7-9 and TRBJ2-3): DTGVSQNPRHKITKRGQNVTFRCDPISEHNRLYWYRQTLGQGPEFLTYFQNEAQLEKSRLLSDRFSAERPKGSFSTLEIQRTEQGDSAMYLCASSLAGGWRTDTQYFGPGTRLTVL.

The chain links TRBV19 to TRBJ1-4; D unclear. Trimming left V 7 bases short and J 5 bases short, with 14 bases between. The CDR3 has 14 amino acids. Germline V gene lookup returns CDR1 LNHDA and CDR2 SQIVND (reference sequence). For the CDR3, the DNA is TGTGCCAGTAAAAGGACGGAGGGAAATGAAAAACTGTTTTTT. Translation: CASKRTEGNEKLFF.

This chain joins TRBV24-1 and TRBJ2-3; D call uncertain. Germline CDR1 is KGHDR and CDR2 is SFDVKD. The CDR3 is 11 amino acids. Trimming took off 7 bases at V and 3 bases at J, with 4 bases between the two ends. The CDR3 region has the DNA TGTGCCACCAGCAGGACAGATACGCAGTATTTT. Protein product: CATSRTDTQYF.

This chain joins TRBV30 and TRBJ2-3; D may be TRBD1 (5 bases). Trimming pared 2 bases from V and 0 bases from J, leaving 15 bases between. Germline CDR1 reads GTSNPN; CDR2 reads SVGIG (reference sequence). This CDR3 region has 16 residues. This CDR3 is CAWSFQQASSTDTQYF. The CDR3 DNA follows: TGTGCCTGGAGTTTTCAACAGGCCTCTAGCACAGATACGCAGTATTTT. The full variable domain, in which reference TRBV30 and TRBJ2-3 provide the parts outside the CDR3, is SQTIHQWPATLVQPVGSPLSLECTVEGTSNPNLYWYRQAAGRGLQLLFYSVGIGQISSEVPQNLSASRPQDRQFILSSKKLLLSDSGFYLCAWSFQQASSTDTQYFGPGTRLTVL.

The genes are TRBV5-1 and TRBJ2-3; 8 bases fit TRBD1. V lost 3 bases to trimming and J lost 6 bases; unmatched junction nucleotides: 6. The CDR3 runs to 14 residues. Per germline, CDR1 SGHRS and CDR2 YFSETQ. CDR3 bases: TGCGCCAGCAGCTCCCAGGGGGCAGGGGATACGCAGTATTTT. It translates to CASSSQGAGDTQYF.

The V and J genes are TRBV28 and TRBJ2-7; D unresolved. Trimming cost V 9 bases and J 0 bases, with 15 bases left between them. The CDR3 covers 14 residues. The germline CDR1 and CDR2 sequences are MDHEN and SYDVKM. The CDR3 nucleotides read TGTGCCAGTACACAGCCATCAAGCTCCTACGAGCAGTACTTC. It specifies CASTQPSSSYEQYF.

The table lists this clone with a few counts. The CDR3 region is CASSLESTGRANTEAFF. The CDR3 DNA sequence: TGTGCCAGCAGCTTAGAATCCACAGGGCGGGCGAACACTGAAGCTTTCTTT. The chain links TRBV11-3 to TRBJ1-1, with a tentative D call TRBD1 (6 bases). Germline-derived CDR1 and CDR2 are SGHNT and YENEEA. Trimming took 0 bases from V and 1 from J, leaving 15 bases between them. This CDR3 contains 17 residues.

The J gene is TRBJ2-6, the V gene TRBV5-1; D possibly corresponds to TRBD1 (6 bases). The ends were cut back, 2 bases at V and 4 bases at J, with 13 bases in the middle. From germline, CDR1 is SGHRS and CDR2 YFSETQ. CDR3 length equals 16 residues. The CDR3 region is CASSFPFRGGANVLTF. The DNA for the CDR3 is TGCGCCAGCAGCTTCCCCTTCAGGGGAGGGGCCAACGTCCTGACTTTC. The full variable domain, with the rest looked up from reference TRBV5-1 and TRBJ2-6, is KAGVTQTPRYLIKTRGQQVTLSCSPISGHRSVSWYQQTPGQGLQFLFEYFSETQRNKGNFPGRFSGRQFSNSRSEMNVSTLELGDSALYLCASSFPFRGGANVLTFGAGSRLTVL.

The CDR3 sequence: CASSLDIFGTDFTEAFF. The CDR3 nucleotides are TGTGCCAGCAGCTTAGATATTTTTGGGACAGATTTCACTGAAGCTTTCTTT. The chain uses TRBV11-2 and TRBJ1-1, with 7 nucleotides matching TRBD1. The CDR3 runs to 17 residues. Per germline, CDR1 SGHAT and CDR2 FQNNGV. Trimming took 0 bases from V and 4 from J; bases not matched to a gene: 11.

The genes are TRBV10-3 and TRBJ2-1; 7 bases fit TRBD2. The CDR3 spans 17 residues. From germline, CDR1 is ENHRY and CDR2 SYGVKD. V lost 5 bases, J lost 0 bases, and 10 bases stayed unmatched. CDR3 in amino acids: CAISSIGGGSSYNEQFF. CDR3 coding DNA: TGTGCCATCAGTTCTATTGGGGGGGGGAGCTCCTACAATGAGCAGTTCTTC.